These 22 T cell receptor beta chains were sequenced from one sample in a study of T cell responses to AZD1222 COVID-19 vaccine. This table comes from immunoSEQ multiplex PCR, and its TCRdb copy is limited to in-frame clones, with some not included. The sample carries around 99,000 clones, 87% recorded once. The sequencing used peripheral blood, collected on day 0 of AZD1222 vaccination. The source of these receptors is an adult in good health.

This clone is a singleton in its sample. The rearrangement links TRBV19 to TRBJ2-2; D uncertain. The CDR3 covers 16 residues. The ends were cut back, 3 bases at V and 6 bases at J, with 17 bases in the middle. CDR1 is LNHDA, CDR2 SQIVND, per germline (reference sequence). CDR3 sequence reads: CASSMTAQVWAGELFF. CDR3 in DNA: TGTGCCAGTAGTATGACGGCGCAGGTCTGGGCCGGGGAGCTGTTTTTT.

The chain carries TRBV30 and TRBJ1-1, with D hard to call. Per germline, CDR1 GTSNPN and CDR2 SVGIG (reference sequence). V was shortened by 1 base and J by 5 bases, with 8 bases between the two germline ends. This CDR3 comprises 12 residues. CDR3 coding DNA: TGTGCCTGGAGTGCAATCGGGACTGAAGCTTTCTTT. Amino acids: CAWSAIGTEAFF.

This chain uses TRBV19 with TRBJ2-7; D not resolved. The CDR3 covers 13 residues. With 6 bases removed from V and 5 bases from J, the gap between germline ends came to 14 bases. Germline CDR1 and CDR2: LNHDA and SQIVND (reference sequence). The CDR3 DNA reads as TGTGCCAGTAGACCCAGAAGTACTGACGAGCAGTACTTC. Protein product: CASRPRSTDEQYF. Variable domain in full (rest from reference TRBV19 and TRBJ2-7): DGGITQSPKYLFRKEGQNVTLSCEQNLNHDAMYWYRQDPGQGLRLIYYSQIVNDFQKGDIAEGYSVSREKKESFPLTVTSAQKNPTAFYLCASRPRSTDEQYFGPGTRLTVT.

The rearrangement uses TRBV7-9 and TRBJ2-7; 8 bases align to TRBD1. The CDR3 is made up of 14 amino acids. Germline-derived CDR1 and CDR2 are SEHNR and FQNEAQ (reference sequence). V was clipped by 4 bases and J by 2 bases; unmatched bases: 4. CDR3 loop: CASSSTGAPYEQYF. The CDR3, as DNA: TGTGCCAGCAGCTCGACAGGGGCCCCCTACGAGCAGTACTTC. The entire variable domain, with the rest obtained from reference TRBV7-9 and TRBJ2-7, is as follows: DTGVSQNPRHKITKRGQNVTFRCDPISEHNRLYWYRQTLGQGPEFLTYFQNEAQLEKSRLLSDRFSAERPKGSFSTLEIQRTEQGDSAMYLCASSSTGAPYEQYFGPGTRLTVT.

This clone came up a few times. This rearrangement joins TRBV2 to TRBJ1-6, with TRBD1 as a possible D gene (5 bases). Germline CDR1 reads SNHLY; CDR2 reads FYNNEI. Trimming left V 7 bases short and J 7 bases short, with 8 bases between. The CDR3 has 12 residues. The CDR3 coding sequence is TGTGCCAGCACAAAGGGGAATTCACCCCTCCACTTT. This sequence encodes CASTKGNSPLHF.

The gene calls are TRBV4-2 and TRBJ1-4, with D uncertain. Trimming left V 0 bases short and J 10 bases short, with 12 bases between. The CDR3 runs to 14 residues. Germline loops: CDR1 LGHNA, CDR2 YNFKEQ. CDR3 sequence reads: CASSQDIGSGKLFF. CDR3 bases: TGTGCCAGCAGCCAAGATATAGGGTCCGGAAAACTGTTTTTT.

The chain has TRBV11-3 and TRBJ1-1; D gene uncertain. V dropped 5 bases and J dropped 4 bases, with 11 bases sitting between them. Germline-derived CDR1 and CDR2 are SGHNT and YENEEA. This CDR3 has 13 amino acids. CDR3 coding DNA: TGTGCCAGCAGCCCGGAGCCGGGCACTGAAGCTTTCTTT. Its translation: CASSPEPGTEAFF.

This chain links TRBV16 with TRBJ1-4; D is ambiguous. Germline values: CDR1 KGHSY, CDR2 FQNENV. Trimming removed 2 bases at V and 7 bases at J, with 5 bases between. The CDR3 runs to 12 residues. The CDR3 is CASSQNGEKLFF. The CDR3 nucleotides read TGTGCCAGCAGCCAAAATGGTGAAAAACTGTTTTTT.

The V gene is TRBV19, the J gene TRBJ2-2; D tentatively fits TRBD1 or TRBD2 (5 bases each). This CDR3 has 15 residues. CDR1 is LNHDA and CDR2 is SQIVND in the germline V gene (reference sequence). V was clipped by 3 bases and J by 6 bases, with 14 bases between them. The CDR3 bases are TGTGCCAGTAGTATCCGGGACGGAGGCCCCGGGGAGCTGTTTTTT. This sequence encodes CASSIRDGGPGELFF.

The chain uses TRBV28 and TRBJ2-7, with D perhaps TRBD1 or TRBD2 (5 bases each). CDR1 MDHEN and CDR2 SYDVKM come from the germline V gene. The CDR3 is 9 amino acids. V was shortened by 8 bases and J by 12 bases, with 11 bases between the two germline ends. CDR3 nucleotide sequence: TGTGCCAGCGGGACCACCCCGTACTTC. Amino acids: CASGTTPYF. Complete variable domain (other parts from reference TRBV28 and TRBJ2-7): DVKVTQSSRYLVKRTGEKVFLECVQDMDHENMFWYRQDPGLGLRLIYFSYDVKMKEKGDIPEGYSVSREKKERFSLILESASTNQTSMYLCASGTTPYFGPGTRLTVT.

The gene calls are TRBV7-9 and TRBJ2-2; D gene ambiguous. V was shortened by 5 bases and J by 6 bases, with 4 bases between the two germline ends. From germline, CDR1 is SEHNR and CDR2 FQNEAQ (reference sequence). This CDR3 has 11 amino acids. The CDR3 spells CASSQSGELFF. Here the CDR3 DNA reads TGTGCCAGCAGCCAATCCGGGGAGCTGTTTTTT.

This chain joins TRBV7-2 and TRBJ1-4; TRBD1 might be the D (5 bases). The ends were cut back, 4 bases at V and 8 bases at J, with 11 bases in the middle. CDR3 length equals 13 residues. Per germline, CDR1 SGHTA and CDR2 FQGNSA. CDR3 DNA sequence: TGTGCCAGCAGCTGGGGGGTCGAGGAAAAACTGTTTTTT. This sequence encodes CASSWGVEEKLFF.

The J gene is TRBJ1-1, the V gene TRBV11-2; D not certain. V gave up 5 bases and J gave up 1 base, with 17 bases separating them. Germline V CDR1 and CDR2: SGHAT, FQNNGV. This CDR3 has 16 amino acids. The CDR3 DNA is TGTGCCAGCAGCCAATTTCGGGGAATCGGGAACACTGAAGCTTTCTTT. This gives the protein CASSQFRGIGNTEAFF.

This clone was seen once. For the CDR3, the DNA is TGCGCCAGCAGCCTTAACGACGGAACCTATGGCTACACCTTC. This codes for CASSLNDGTYGYTF. The chain combines TRBV5-1 with TRBJ1-2; D gene unclear. The CDR3 is made up of 14 amino acids. Germline V gene lookup returns CDR1 SGHRS and CDR2 YFSETQ. Trimming pared 4 bases from V and 4 bases from J, leaving 14 bases between.

The rearrangement links TRBV18 to TRBJ2-5, with 8 bases matching TRBD2. CDR3 length: 15 amino acids. The ends lost 5 bases at V and 3 bases at J; junction bases unmatched: 8. Germline values: CDR1 KGHSH, CDR2 LQKENI. This chain's CDR3 is CASSTQLADKETQYF. The CDR3 coding sequence is TGTGCCAGCTCAACCCAACTAGCGGACAAAGAGACCCAGTACTTC.

The chain has TRBV4-1 and TRBJ2-3, with 10 bases lining up with TRBD2. The germline CDR1 and CDR2 sequences are MGHRA and YSYEKL. This CDR3 spans 17 amino acids. Losses at the gene ends were 1 base for V and 6 bases for J; bases not matched to a gene: 10. CDR3: CASSQGPSGGHSDTQYF. CDR3 bases: TGCGCCAGCAGCCAAGGTCCTAGCGGGGGCCACTCGGATACGCAGTATTTT.

CDR3 in DNA: TGTGCCAGCAGCCAAACAACGGGGGAATGGTGGGCAACTAATGAAAAACTGTTTTTT. Protein sequence: CASSQTTGEWWATNEKLFF. J is TRBJ1-4 and V is TRBV4-2; D is perhaps TRBD1 (5 bases). This CDR3 region has 19 residues. CDR1 and CDR2 from the germline V gene are LGHNA and YNFKEQ. V was shortened by 2 bases and J by 0 bases, with 19 bases between the two germline ends.

This clone was found a few times. The chain links TRBV5-1 to TRBJ2-2, with 14 bases identical to TRBD2. The CDR3 contains 16 residues. V gave up 0 bases and J gave up 7 bases; unmatched junction bases: 2. Germline V lookup: CDR1 SGHRS, CDR2 YFSETQ. CDR3 nucleotide sequence: TGCGCCAGCAGCTTGGACGGACTAGCGGGAGGCGGGGAGCTGTTTTTT. Translated: CASSLDGLAGGGELFF.

This chain links TRBV6-5 with TRBJ1-4; unclear D gene. This CDR3 comprises 13 residues. Germline V gene sequence: CDR1 MNHEY, CDR2 SVGAGI. Trimming stripped 7 bases from V and 7 bases from J, with 13 bases between. The CDR3 sequence: CASNGSGGEKLFF. CDR3 DNA sequence: TGTGCCAGCAATGGGTCCGGTGGTGAAAAACTGTTTTTT.

V gene TRBV28 combines with J gene TRBJ2-6; D ambiguous. V lost 5 bases and J lost 4, with 18 bases in between. The germline CDR1 and CDR2 sequences are MDHEN and SYDVKM. This CDR3 is 17 amino acids long. The CDR3 loop is CASSPRTFGRGANVLTF. The DNA of the CDR3 is TGTGCCAGCAGTCCCAGGACCTTTGGCCGCGGGGCCAACGTCCTGACTTTC.

The V and J genes are TRBV5-1 and TRBJ1-1; D not resolved. This CDR3 comprises 11 residues. Trimming took 3 bases from V and 10 from J, leaving 10 bases between them. Germline CDR1 is SGHRS and CDR2 is YFSETQ. The CDR3 DNA is TGCGCCAGCAGCTCCGAAGGGAGAGCTTTCTTT. It is translated as CASSSEGRAFF.

The chain combines TRBV11-2 with TRBJ2-7; TRBD1 matches 9 bases. The CDR3 has 15 amino acids. CDR1 is SGHAT and CDR2 is FQNNGV in the germline V gene. The V segment lost 2 bases and the J segment 3 bases; nucleotides outside the gene matches: 5. In DNA, the CDR3 is TGTGCCAGCAGCTTATTGGGACAGGGACACTACGAGCAGTACTTC. This encodes CASSLLGQGHYEQYF. Full variable domain (remainder filled in from reference TRBV11-2 and TRBJ2-7): EAGVAQSPRYKIIEKRQSVAFWCNPISGHATLYWYQQILGQGPKLLIQFQNNGVVDDSQLPKDRFSAERLKGVDSTLKIQPAKLEDSAVYLCASSLLGQGHYEQYFGPGTRLTVT.